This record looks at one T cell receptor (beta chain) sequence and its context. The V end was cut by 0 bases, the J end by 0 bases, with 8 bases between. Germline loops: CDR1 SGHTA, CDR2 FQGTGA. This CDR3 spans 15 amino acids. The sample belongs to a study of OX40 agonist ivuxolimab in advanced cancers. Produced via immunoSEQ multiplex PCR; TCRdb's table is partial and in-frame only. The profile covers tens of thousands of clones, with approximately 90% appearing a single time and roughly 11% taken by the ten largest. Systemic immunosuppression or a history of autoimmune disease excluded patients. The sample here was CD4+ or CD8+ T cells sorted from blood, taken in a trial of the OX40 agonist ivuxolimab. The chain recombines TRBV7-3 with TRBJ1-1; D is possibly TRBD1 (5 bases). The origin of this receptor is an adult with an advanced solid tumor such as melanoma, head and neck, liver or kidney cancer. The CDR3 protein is CASSLTGGMNTEAFF. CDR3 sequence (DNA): TGTGCCAGCAGCTTAACGGGGGGTATGAACACTGAAGCTTTCTTT. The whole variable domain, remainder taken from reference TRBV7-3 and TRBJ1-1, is GAGVSQTPSNKVTEKGKYVELRCDPISGHTALYWYRQSLGQGPEFLIYFQGTGAADDSGLPNDRFFAVRPEGSVSTLKIQRTERGDSAVYLCASSLTGGMNTEAFFGQGTRLTVV.